The entry that follows covers one T cell receptor (beta chain) sequence. Trimming took off 2 bases at V and 4 bases at J, with 5 bases between the two ends. This CDR3 spans 12 amino acids. CDR1 and CDR2 from the germline V gene are ENHRY and SYGVKD. As processed by the authors: Amplified reference gene primers provided the basis for estimating nucleated cell counts. Produced via immunoSEQ multiplex PCR; TCRdb's table is partial and in-frame only. V and J calls and clone size are given by that table; D and trimming were obtained from the DNA. The repertoire consists of 270,000 or so clones, with about 85% occurring once and the leading ten covering 5% to 8%. The source of the sample is a study of blood T cell repertoires in COVID-19. On the study more broadly: From the United States, Italy and Spain came samples of acute and convalescent COVID-19.

Recruitment covered about 26 US areas and drew participants whose ages spanned about 18 to 95 years. Clinical histories supplied by participants themselves formed the basis of cohort assignment. The chain carries TRBV10-3 and TRBJ1-2, with a possible D match to TRBD1 (5 bases). This TCR derives from a woman aged 50 to 60 who had been exposed to COVID-19. The source material was PBMCs or T cells enriched from blood (not recorded which). The CDR3 coding sequence is TGTGCCATCAGTGAGAGGGGCTATGGCTACACCTTC. Its translation is CAISERGYGYTF.